The clone carrying this T cell receptor (beta chain) was detected ten times or more. Antigen unknown. Germline V lookup: CDR1 SGHVS, CDR2 FQNEAQ. The CDR3 is 15 amino acids. J gave up 0 bases and V 5 bases, and 6 bases lay outside the gene matches. TCRdb passed the 5' RACE reads through MiXCR, listing each CDR3 protein once. The repertoire holds about 470,000 distinct CDR3 sequences, 20% to 30% seen once, with around 12% in the top ten. The data are from a study of T-cell memory formation after mild COVID-19. Broader study findings: The authors left the SARS-CoV-2 specificity of second-wave clones peaking on day 37 unconfirmed. Those CD4+ clones that contracted were mainly in CM and EM (CD8+ ones in EMRA).

Material: PBMCs or a T cell subset sorted from them (not recorded which). The gene calls are TRBV7-8 and TRBJ2-7, with TRBD2 identical over 8 bases. The source is an adult woman who had mild COVID-19 (a few samples of this study predate the infection). Cell type and time point are not known. CDR3 DNA sequence: TGTGCCAGCAGCCCTTTAGCGGGGAGCTCCTACGAGCAGTACTTC. It translates to CASSPLAGSSYEQYF.